This T cell receptor beta chain was captured by sequencing in a study of human T cells and chemical hapten exposure. The CDR3 extends over 15 amino acids. V shed 5 bases, J shed 4 bases, and the junction held 5 bases outside the gene matches. Looked up from germline, CDR1 is SSHAT and CDR2 is FNYEAQ (reference sequence). Time point noted: patch test 3, about 24 weeks after DPC sensitization. Treatment reported: therapeutic diphenylcyclopropenone sensitization with weekly scalp DPC. Investigators collected blood before applying each patch test. Unfractionated whole blood yielded total RNA. The table lists this clonotype with many counts. What the library attached to individual cDNA molecules were unique molecular identifiers. TCRdb fed the RACE reads into MiXCR, producing one record per CDR3 protein. Of 95,000 to 150,000 distinct CDR3 sequences in the sample, 11% are singletons; the top ten hold 2% to 2.5%.

The clonotype comes from a woman aged 50 to 65 with alopecia areata. Some clones in this sample may be carry-over from other donors' samples. The V call is TRBV7-7, the J call TRBJ2-1; 10 positions agree with TRBD2. The sequencing used whole blood, collected in connection with sensitization to the hapten diphenylcyclopropenone (DPC). In DNA, the CDR3 is TGTGCCAGCAGCCCCGGACTAGCGGTTTACAATGAGCAGTTCTTC. Translated: CASSPGLAVYNEQFF. The whole variable domain, remainder taken from reference TRBV7-7 and TRBJ2-1, is GAGVSQSPRYKVTKRGQDVTLRCDPISSHATLYWYQQALGQGPEFLTYFNYEAQPDKSGLPSDRFSAERPEGSISTLTIQRTEQRDSAMYRCASSPGLAVYNEQFFGPGTRLTVL.